Presented here are 8 T cell receptor beta chains from one specimen sequenced in a study of vaccination effects on CD4 cells after COVID-19. Viral peptide pool expansion of antigen-specific CD4+ T cells preceded sequencing in the ViraFEST assay. An approximately 10-day culture period preceded the isolation of CD4+ T cells. Each person got two doses of an mRNA SARS-CoV-2 vaccine, BNT162b2 or mRNA-1273. Their recognized antigens are unknown. The data were produced by immunoSEQ multiplex PCR, yet TCRdb's version contains in-frame clones alone and is incomplete. The sample lists roughly 70,000 clones; roughly 76% were seen once. The sample was CD4+ T cells from PBMCs cultured with HCoV-OC43 spike peptides, taken after COVID-19 vaccination. Subset in this sample: HCoV-OC43 spike overlapping peptide pool stimulation. The receptors here all came from a human donor who received a COVID-19 vaccine.

This clone was picked up a small number of times. This sequence joins TRBV7-9 and TRBJ1-6, with 11 bases lining up with TRBD1. CDR3 length: 14 amino acids. The germline CDR1 and CDR2 sequences are SEHNR and FQNEAQ (reference sequence). Trimming cost V 8 bases and J 9 bases; bases outside gene matches: 6. CDR3 sequence reads: CASVSGTGGSPLHF. CDR3 nucleotides: TGTGCCAGCGTCTCCGGGACAGGGGGTTCACCCCTCCACTTT.

The chain uses TRBV6-5 and TRBJ2-3; 9 bases fit TRBD2. The junction had 5 bases not matched to a gene; V was cut back by 3 bases and J by 4 bases. CDR1 is MNHEY, CDR2 SVGAGI, per germline. CDR3 length equals 15 residues. The CDR3 loop is CASSYGTSRPDTQYF. The DNA of the CDR3 is TGTGCCAGCAGTTATGGGACTAGCCGTCCAGATACGCAGTATTTT.

V is TRBV6-5 and J is TRBJ1-2; D not resolved. CDR3 length: 15 amino acids. Germline-derived CDR1 and CDR2 are MNHEY and SVGAGI. V dropped 0 bases and J dropped 2 bases, with 10 bases sitting between them. This CDR3 is CASSYSSNRNYGYTF. The CDR3 nucleotides read TGTGCCAGCAGTTACTCCTCAAACCGGAACTATGGCTACACCTTC.

This clone was detected a few times. This rearrangement joins TRBV10-1 to TRBJ2-1, with D tentatively TRBD2 (5 bases). The CDR3 spans 14 residues. In germline, CDR1 is WNHNN, CDR2 SYGVQD (reference sequence). Trimming cost V 2 bases and J 7 bases, with 12 bases left between them. CDR3 in amino acids: CASSERGTRNEQFF. The CDR3 DNA follows: TGCGCCAGCAGTGAGCGCGGCACTAGGAATGAGCAGTTCTTC.

V is TRBV30 and J is TRBJ1-3, with TRBD1 matching 7 bases. V was clipped by 0 bases and J by 4 bases; unmatched bases: 0. CDR1 GTSNPN and CDR2 SVGIG come from the germline V gene (reference sequence). The CDR3 length is 13 residues. The CDR3 DNA is TGTGCCTGGAGTGTGGGACAGGGAAACACCATATATTTT. This translates into CAWSVGQGNTIYF.

V usage is TRBV2 and J usage is TRBJ1-2; 10 bases are a match to TRBD1. With 1 base clipped from V and 2 bases from J, the junction kept 1 base outside the gene matches. This CDR3 spans 15 amino acids. Germline lookup yields CDR1 SNHLY and CDR2 FYNNEI. CDR3 bases: TGTGCCAGCAGTGAAGTGACAGGGGGCAACTATGGCTACACCTTC. It codes for CASSEVTGGNYGYTF. The full variable domain, with the rest looked up from reference TRBV2 and TRBJ1-2, is EPEVTQTPSHQVTQMGQEVILRCVPISNHLYFYWYRQILGQKVEFLVSFYNNEISEKSEIFDDQFSVERPDGSNFTLKIRSTKLEDSAMYFCASSEVTGGNYGYTFGSGTRLTVV.

This clone was counted a few times. The gene calls are TRBV6-1 and TRBJ1-5; D might be TRBD1 (5 bases). CDR1 is MNHNS and CDR2 is SASEGT in the germline V gene. The CDR3 covers 17 residues. With 1 base removed from V and 0 bases from J, the gap between germline ends came to 13 bases. The CDR3 here is CASSEGKGAYSNQPQHF. Written as DNA, the CDR3 is TGTGCCAGCAGTGAAGGTAAAGGGGCCTATAGCAATCAGCCCCAGCATTTT.

The chain carries TRBV2 and TRBJ2-3; 16 bases are a match to TRBD2. V trimming: 6 bases; J trimming: 8 bases; junction bases outside the gene matches: 8. In germline, CDR1 is SNHLY, CDR2 FYNNEI. The length of the CDR3 is 16 residues. This CDR3 reads CASRLGLAGGPGTQYF. The CDR3 region has the DNA TGTGCCAGCAGACTGGGACTAGCGGGGGGGCCCGGTACGCAGTATTTT.